This T cell receptor (beta chain) was sequenced in a study of molecular identifiers for immune sequencing clone quantification. Findings of the study overall: Highly expanded clone sizes could end up underestimated if a barcode were shared by identical TCR molecules.

Source material for naive CD8 libraries was about 17,000 to 1,100,000 sorted cells, with 10%, 30% or 50% RNA. Naive CD8 T cells were FACS-sorted by CD8+CD4-CCR7+CD45RA+ markers. With listed TCR primers and previously described methods, bulk TCR libraries were prepared. TCRdb re-derived calls from the PCR reads in MiXCR, one entry per CDR3 protein. The data show about 640,000 distinct CDR3 sequences, 20% seen once. Regarding this clonotype: Antigen unknown. A much larger clone differs by one base, so this may be a read error.

This CDR3 region has 11 residues. Germline values: CDR1 DFQATT, CDR2 SNEGSKA (reference sequence). What was sequenced was naive CD8+ T cells from blood, with Jurkat cell RNA spiked in. Subset in this sample: FACS-sorted CD8+CD4-CCR7+CD45RA+ naive T cells. The gene calls are TRBV20-1 and TRBJ1-1; the D is unclear. This clonotype was sampled from a human donor in good health. Some libraries in this study had Jurkat cell RNA spiked in. The CDR3 bases are TGCAGTACTAGAATGGGCAGCGAAGCTTTCTTT. This encodes CSTRMGSEAFF.